One sample yielded the 5 T cell receptor beta chains listed below, sequenced in a study of identical twins. TCRdb reprocessed the 5' RACE reads with MiXCR, giving one entry per CDR3 protein. The sample consists of 250,000 or so distinct CDR3 sequences, roughly 12% of them appearing once. The sample was also reused in another study, on yellow fever vaccine responses in identical twins.

The sequencing sample was made of memory (CD45RO+) T cells sorted from blood. Every receptor here comes from a woman younger than 30 in good health.

This rearrangement joins TRBV7-9 to TRBJ2-7; the match to TRBD1 covers 8 bases. This CDR3 spans 14 amino acids. Germline V gives CDR1 SEHNR, CDR2 FQNEAQ (reference sequence). V was pared by 2 bases and J by 5 bases, with 5 bases of the junction left unmatched. The CDR3: CASSLQGAPNEQYF. The CDR3 DNA sequence: TGTGCCAGCAGCTTACAGGGGGCCCCCAACGAGCAGTACTTC.

The chain combines TRBV5-1 with TRBJ1-2; maybe TRBD1 (5 bases). There are 16 residues in the CDR3. Germline V gene sequence: CDR1 SGHRS, CDR2 YFSETQ. V was pared by 3 bases and J by 8 bases, with 23 bases between. The DNA of the CDR3 is TGCGCCAGCAGCTCCGGGGCTAACCTCCAGTCGGGGGGCTACACCTTC. Translated: CASSSGANLQSGGYTF.

V is TRBV12-3 or TRBV12-4 and J is TRBJ2-1; no clear D gene. There are 15 residues in the CDR3. Trimming left V 3 bases short and J 3 bases short, with 12 bases between. The CDR3 DNA reads TGTGCCAGCAGTTTGAGGCGGAGAGACTACAATGAGCAGTTCTTC. This gives the protein CASSLRRRDYNEQFF.

The rearrangement joins TRBV6-1 to TRBJ1-1; D possibly corresponds to TRBD1 (5 bases). Germline CDR1 reads MNHNS; CDR2 reads SASEGT. The CDR3 is 14 residues long. V was shortened by 6 bases and J by 1 base, with 12 bases between the two germline ends. CDR3 DNA sequence: TGTGCCAGCAGGTGGGGGGGAGGGAACACTGAAGCTTTCTTT. Residues: CASRWGGGNTEAFF.

This clonotype was counted only a few times. The chain couples TRBV3-1 to TRBJ2-2; D remains unclear. CDR3 length equals 13 residues. The V gene's germline CDR1 is LGHDT and CDR2 YNNKEL (reference sequence). V lost 2 bases to trimming and J lost 6 bases, with 7 bases between them. CDR3 sequence reads: CASSQTRSGELFF. The DNA for the CDR3 is TGTGCCAGCAGCCAAACCCGGTCCGGGGAGCTGTTTTTT.